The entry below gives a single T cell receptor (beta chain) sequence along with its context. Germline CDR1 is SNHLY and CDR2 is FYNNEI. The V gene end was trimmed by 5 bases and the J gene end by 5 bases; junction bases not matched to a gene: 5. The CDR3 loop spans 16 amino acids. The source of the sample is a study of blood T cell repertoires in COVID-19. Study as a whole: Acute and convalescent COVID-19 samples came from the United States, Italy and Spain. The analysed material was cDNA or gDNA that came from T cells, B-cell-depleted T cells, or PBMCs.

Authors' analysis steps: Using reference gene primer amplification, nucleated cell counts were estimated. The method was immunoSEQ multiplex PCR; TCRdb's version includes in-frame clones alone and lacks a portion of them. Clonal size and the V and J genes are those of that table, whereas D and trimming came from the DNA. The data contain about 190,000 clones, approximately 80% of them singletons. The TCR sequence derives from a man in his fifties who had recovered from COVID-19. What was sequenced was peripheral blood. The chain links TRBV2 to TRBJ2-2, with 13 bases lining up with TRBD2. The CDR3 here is CASSQTSGRKTGELFF. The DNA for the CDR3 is TGTGCCAGCAGTCAGACTAGCGGGAGGAAAACCGGGGAGCTGTTTTTT. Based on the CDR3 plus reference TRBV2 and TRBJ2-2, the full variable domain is EPEVTQTPSHQVTQMGQEVILRCVPISNHLYFYWYRQILGQKVEFLVSFYNNEISEKSEIFDDQFSVERPDGSNFTLKIRSTKLEDSAMYFCASSQTSGRKTGELFFGEGSRLTVL.